Following are 26 T cell receptor beta chains from one sample sequenced in a study of Graves' ophthalmopathy and Graves' hyperthyroidism. TCR beta CDR3 regions were amplified from RNA transcripts. HTBI primers were employed in first-round RT-PCR, then a second-round multiplex PCR followed. TCRdb analysed the multiplex PCR reads with MiXCR anew, one entry per CDR3 protein. The sample records about 58,000 distinct CDR3 sequences, roughly 46% being singletons. Specimen: peripheral blood. The receptors come from an adult woman with Graves' ophthalmopathy.

This clonotype came up many times. V is TRBV27 and J is TRBJ2-3; D unresolved. Trimming left V 6 bases short and J 6 bases short, with 13 bases between. Germline assignment: CDR1 MNHEY and CDR2 SMNVEV (reference sequence). The CDR3 is 13 residues long. The CDR3 sequence: CASSLRRPDTQYF. CDR3 sequence (DNA): TGTGCCAGCAGCCTTAGGCGGCCCGATACGCAGTATTTT.

Comment on this clonotype: The CDR3 ends on some other residue instead of the conserved phenylalanine or tryptophan, so this is likely a read error. The J gene is TRBJ2-3, the V gene TRBV20-1; D is undetermined. Germline CDR1 DFQATT, CDR2 SNEGSKA (reference sequence). V gave up 6 bases and J gave up 8 bases, with 9 bases separating them. CDR3 length equals 10 residues. The CDR3 DNA reads as TGCAGTGCCCTCCCAGTTACGCAGTATTAT. Translating gives CSALPVTQYY.

This clonotype came up many times. V is TRBV11-2 and J is TRBJ2-2; D is unresolved. Germline lookup yields CDR1 SGHAT and CDR2 FQNNGV. There are 12 residues in the CDR3. Trimming took off 2 bases at V and 6 bases at J, with 4 bases between the two ends. CDR3 DNA sequence: TGTGCCAGCAGCTTAAACGCCGGGGAGCTGTTTTTT. Translated: CASSLNAGELFF.

This clonotype was observed at least ten times. The rearrangement joins TRBV14 to TRBJ2-6, with a possible D match to TRBD1 (8 bases). Looked up from germline, CDR1 is SGHDN and CDR2 is FVKESK. V was clipped by 4 bases and J by 0 bases, with 16 bases between them. This CDR3 spans 18 amino acids. The CDR3 sequence: CASSPNRGGRSGANVLTF. Written as DNA, the CDR3 is TGTGCCAGCAGCCCCAACAGGGGGGGACGCTCTGGGGCCAACGTCCTGACTTTC.

This clonotype was seen ten or more times. This chain uses TRBV28 with TRBJ2-5; the D gene is possibly TRBD1 (6 bases). Germline CDR1 is MDHEN and CDR2 is SYDVKM. The CDR3 length is 13 residues. The V end was cut by 7 bases, the J end by 5 bases, with 14 bases between. CDR3 coding DNA: TGTGCCAGCATTCCCGACAGGAGGGAGACCCAGTACTTC. It is translated as CASIPDRRETQYF.

Ten or more counts support this clonotype. This rearrangement joins TRBV7-9 to TRBJ2-5; a possible D gene is TRBD2 (6 bases). The V gene's germline CDR1 is SEHNR and CDR2 FQNEAQ (reference sequence). The V and J ends lost 1 base and 5 bases respectively, with 17 bases between them. This CDR3 has 16 amino acids. In DNA, the CDR3 is TGTGCCAGCAGCTTAGGAGGCTCGGGACTCGGGGAGACCCAGTACTTC. It translates to CASSLGGSGLGETQYF.

The chain is built from TRBV20-1 and TRBJ2-7; possible D gene TRBD2, 6 bases. CDR1 DFQATT and CDR2 SNEGSKA come from the germline V gene (reference sequence). CDR3 length: 15 amino acids. Trimming pared 5 bases from V and 5 bases from J, leaving 22 bases between. The CDR3 sequence: CSAPQPTSALDEQYF. CDR3 bases: TGCAGTGCTCCTCAGCCGACTAGTGCCTTGGACGAGCAGTACTTC.

This chain joins TRBV20-1 and TRBJ2-3, with 11 bases identical to TRBD2. V dropped 5 bases and J dropped 1; count of bases not matched to a gene: 5. The CDR3 has 15 amino acids. Germline values: CDR1 DFQATT, CDR2 SNEGSKA (reference sequence). This CDR3 reads CSADSGGARTDTQYF. For the CDR3, the DNA is TGCAGTGCTGATAGCGGGGGGGCCCGCACAGATACGCAGTATTTT.

This clonotype was recorded only once. Because it lacks the conserved phenylalanine or tryptophan at the end, this CDR3 is likely a read error. The chain recombines TRBV25-1 with TRBJ2-5, with 11 nucleotides matching TRBD2. The ends lost 4 bases at V and 5 bases at J; junction bases unmatched: 12. This CDR3 has 17 amino acids. CDR1 and CDR2 (germline): MGHDK, SYGVNS. This CDR3 reads CASSVDTGTSGGETQYL. In DNA form, the CDR3 reads TGTGCCAGCAGTGTCGACACCGGGACTAGCGGAGGTGAGACCCAGTACCTC.

This clonotype was detected many times. V gene TRBV24-1 combines with J gene TRBJ2-1; TRBD2 might be the D (6 bases). The length of the CDR3 is 16 residues. Germline CDR1 and CDR2: KGHDR and SFDVKD. Trimming removed 3 bases from V and 0 bases from J, with 11 bases in between. The CDR3 sequence is CATSDRRGPSYNEQFF. As DNA, the CDR3 is TGTGCCACCAGTGATCGGAGGGGCCCCTCCTACAATGAGCAGTTCTTC.

This chain joins TRBV2 and TRBJ2-2; tentatively, D is TRBD2 (6 bases). The germline gives CDR1 SNHLY, CDR2 FYNNEI. The V end was cut by 7 bases, the J end by 5 bases, with 11 bases between. This CDR3 region has 13 residues. The CDR3 reads CASKRRGTGELFF. The CDR3 nucleotides read TGTGCCAGCAAACGGAGGGGAACCGGGGAGCTGTTTTTT.

As for this clonotype: Since the CDR3 does not end with the conserved phenylalanine or tryptophan, this likely comes from a read error. It is unclear where the CDR3 begins or ends on the DNA, so no DNA is shown, and the CDR3 is as TCRdb lists it. The chain couples TRBV9 to TRBJ1-4. The CDR3 is 14 amino acids long, termini counted. Germline V CDR1 and CDR2: SGDLS, YYNGEE. The CDR3 here is CASSPFLAGGHDDS.

At least ten counts were recorded for this clonotype. This sequence joins TRBV7-2 and TRBJ2-4; D is ambiguous. Per the germline V gene, CDR1 is SGHTA and CDR2 is FQGNSA. This CDR3 is 12 amino acids long. The germline V and J ends were trimmed by 5 bases and 3 bases, with 5 bases remaining between them. The CDR3 nucleotides read TGTGCCAGCAGCGGGTTCAAAAACATTCAGTACTTC. This gives the protein CASSGFKNIQYF.

The chain carries TRBV6-4 and TRBJ2-3; D ambiguous. The germline CDR1 and CDR2 sequences are MRHNA and SNTAGT. The CDR3 length is 13 residues. With 10 bases removed from V and 4 bases from J, the gap between germline ends came to 15 bases. The CDR3 sequence: CATCDSESDTQYF. DNA for the CDR3: TGTGCCACCTGTGACTCGGAATCAGATACGCAGTATTTT.

This clonotype showed up many times. This chain uses TRBV7-2 with TRBJ2-1; TRBD2 matches 11 bases. This CDR3 comprises 17 residues. V shed 5 bases, J shed 2 bases, and the junction held 8 bases outside the gene matches. From germline, CDR1 is SGHTA and CDR2 FQGNSA. DNA for the CDR3: TGTGCCAGCAGCACCGGTGGTAGCGGGAGGGCCTACAATGAGCAGTTCTTC. It encodes CASSTGGSGRAYNEQFF.

This clonotype was observed at least ten times. This chain joins TRBV6-5 and TRBJ1-5; D is perhaps TRBD1 (5 bases). Germline lookup yields CDR1 MNHEY and CDR2 SVGAGI. Trimming removed 6 bases at V and 4 bases at J, with 10 bases between. CDR3 length: 13 amino acids. The CDR3 DNA reads as TGTGCCAGCAGCGAAAACAGGAATCAGCCCCAGCATTTT. Its translation is CASSENRNQPQHF.

This clonotype was detected only a few times. The chain is built from TRBV7-9 and TRBJ2-7, with TRBD2 as a possible D gene (7 bases). CDR3 length: 12 residues. Trimming stripped 7 bases from V and 6 bases from J, with 13 bases between. Germline V gene lookup returns CDR1 SEHNR and CDR2 FQNEAQ (reference sequence). CDR3 residues: CASTWGGREQYF. The DNA for the CDR3 is TGTGCCAGCACCTGGGGGGGGCGCGAGCAGTACTTC.

Of note for this clonotype: This may be a read error: a much more frequent sequence differs by one nucleotide. Because the CDR3 is missing its conserved closing phenylalanine or tryptophan, this is likely a read error. The chain carries TRBV20-1 and TRBJ2-3; the match to TRBD2 covers 8 bases. The CDR3 sequence is 15 residues long. Germline CDR1 DFQATT, CDR2 SNEGSKA (reference sequence). J lost 5 bases, V lost 5 bases, and 12 bases had no gene match. For the CDR3, the DNA is TGCAGTGCTCGGCCGGGACTAGGACGAAGAGATACGCAGTATTCT. It yields the protein CSARPGLGRRDTQYS.

Many counts were recorded for this clonotype. This chain uses TRBV7-3 with TRBJ2-3; 7 bases match TRBD1. Looked up from germline, CDR1 is SGHTA and CDR2 is FQGTGA. Trimming at V came to 1 base and at J to 4 bases, leaving 5 bases not matched to a gene. The CDR3 loop spans 15 amino acids. CDR3 protein: CASSLNAQGADTQYF. The CDR3 DNA reads as TGTGCCAGCAGCTTAAACGCTCAGGGGGCAGATACGCAGTATTTT.

In regard to this clonotype: The CDR3 does not end in the conserved phenylalanine or tryptophan, so this is likely a read error. It is unclear where the CDR3 begins or ends on the DNA, so no DNA is shown, and the CDR3 is as TCRdb lists it. The chain has TRBV12-3 or TRBV12-4 and TRBJ1-1; the D call of TRBD1 is as the table states it, not checked on the DNA. 17 amino acids form the CDR3, both terminal residues included. The chain's CDR3 is CASSYTGTGWVNTEAFL.

This clonotype was counted ten times or more. V and J are TRBV20-1 and TRBJ2-3; the D is unclear. The germline CDR1 and CDR2 sequences are DFQATT and SNEGSKA (reference sequence). V shed 2 bases and J shed 0 bases, with 15 bases lying between them. The CDR3 extends over 16 amino acids. The CDR3 DNA reads TGCAGTGCTAGATCCCCCACTGTAAGGAGCACAGATACGCAGTATTTT. Its translation: CSARSPTVRSTDTQYF.

The chain couples TRBV2 to TRBJ2-7, with a weak D call TRBD1 (6 bases). Germline CDR1 SNHLY, CDR2 FYNNEI. V shed 0 bases and J shed 9 bases, with 9 bases lying between them. The CDR3 runs 12 residues. CDR3 in DNA: TGTGCCAGCAGTGAAGCTAGCAGGGGGCAGTACTTC. Protein: CASSEASRGQYF.

About this clonotype: A much bigger clone sits one base away, suggesting this may be a read error. The chain has TRBV30 and TRBJ2-1; weak D call: TRBD2 (6 bases). The CDR3 covers 12 residues. Germline CDR1 GTSNPN, CDR2 SVGIG (reference sequence). The DNA for the CDR3 is TGTGTCTGGAGTCGGAGGGACAATGAGCAGTTCTTC. Translating gives CVWSRRDNEQFF.

This clonotype was recorded many times. This chain joins TRBV5-1 and TRBJ2-1, with unresolved D. Germline V CDR1 and CDR2: SGHRS, YFSETQ. The length of the CDR3 is 11 residues. V dropped 4 bases and J dropped 13 bases, with 12 bases sitting between them. The CDR3 spells CASSLEQQQFF. DNA of the CDR3: TGCGCCAGCAGCCTTGAACAGCAACAGTTCTTC. Full variable domain (outside the CDR3, taken from reference TRBV5-1 and TRBJ2-1): KAGVTQTPRYLIKTRGQQVTLSCSPISGHRSVSWYQQTPGQGLQFLFEYFSETQRNKGNFPGRFSGRQFSNSRSEMNVSTLELGDSALYLCASSLEQQQFFGPGTRLTVL.

Only a few counts were recorded for this clonotype. A much larger clonotype is one base distant, so this may be a read error. The chain carries TRBV6-2 or TRBV6-3 and TRBJ2-5; 7 positions match TRBD2. Germline V CDR1 and CDR2: MNHEY, SVGEGT. This CDR3 has 13 amino acids. The CDR3 region has the DNA TGTGCCAGCGGGAGGGACTCCCAAGAGACCCGGTACTTC. It codes for CASGRDSQETRYF.

The chain links TRBV2 to TRBJ2-7; 11 nucleotides match TRBD2. Germline lookup yields CDR1 SNHLY and CDR2 FYNNEI. This CDR3 has 14 amino acids. The V gene end was trimmed by 6 bases and the J gene end by 5 bases; junction bases not matched to a gene: 6. CDR3 bases: TGTGCCAGCAGGCCGGGACTAGCGGTCGACGAGCAGTACTTC. It specifies CASRPGLAVDEQYF.